This T cell receptor (beta chain) is from a study of Ad26.COV2.S vaccination and SARS-CoV-2 variants. Noted treatment: about 20 received Ad26.COV2.S at low or high dose, single or two shots; roughly 5 received placebo; per-sample allocation not given. Specimens were obtained on day 63 following the first vaccine or placebo injection. Germline lookup yields CDR1 PRHDT and CDR2 FYEKMQ (reference sequence). This CDR3 region has 12 residues. Trimming cost V 5 bases and J 12 bases, with 14 bases left between them. This table comes from immunoSEQ multiplex PCR, and its TCRdb copy is limited to in-frame clones, with some not included. The profile covers roughly 300,000 clones, with around 89% appearing a single time and approximately 5% taken by the ten largest.

The specimen was peripheral blood, collected in a trial of Ad26.COV2.S vaccine versus placebo. The rearrangement links TRBV13 to TRBJ2-1; D call uncertain. The receptor's source is a person between 18 and 65 years old who received the Ad26.COV2.S COVID-19 vaccine or a placebo. The CDR3 DNA sequence: TGTGCCAGCAGCCAGTTAACCGAGGCGCAGTTCTTC. Translated: CASSQLTEAQFF.